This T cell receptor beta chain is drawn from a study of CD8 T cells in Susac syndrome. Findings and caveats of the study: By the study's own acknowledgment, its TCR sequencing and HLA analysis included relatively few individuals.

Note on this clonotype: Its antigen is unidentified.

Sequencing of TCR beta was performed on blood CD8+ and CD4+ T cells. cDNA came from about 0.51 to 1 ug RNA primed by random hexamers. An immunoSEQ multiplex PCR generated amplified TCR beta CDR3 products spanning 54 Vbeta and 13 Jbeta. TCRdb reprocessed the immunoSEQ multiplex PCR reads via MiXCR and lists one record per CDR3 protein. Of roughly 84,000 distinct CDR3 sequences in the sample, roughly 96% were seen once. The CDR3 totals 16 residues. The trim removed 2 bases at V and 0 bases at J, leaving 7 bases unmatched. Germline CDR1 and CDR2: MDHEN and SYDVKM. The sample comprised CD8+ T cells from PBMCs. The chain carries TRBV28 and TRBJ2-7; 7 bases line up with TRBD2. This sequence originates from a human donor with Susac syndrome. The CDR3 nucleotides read TGTGCCAGCAGTTTACTAGCGGCCACGAGCTCCTACGAGCAGTACTTC. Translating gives CASSLLAATSSYEQYF.